The 32 T cell receptor beta chains listed next were all sequenced from one sample in a study of post-analysis software for immune sequencing data. Findings and caveats of the study: Roughly 5 TRBV segments occurring more often in patients than controls included TRBV5-6, TRBV5-1 and TRBV20-1.

Their antigens remain unidentified. The TCR beta cDNA libraries contained unique molecular identifiers. TCRdb ran MiXCR on the PCR reads and lists one entry per CDR3 protein. The sample has some 800,000 distinct CDR3 sequences, under 60% seen once; the top ten hold roughly 5%. The sample consisted of blood. These TCRs come from a girl between 5 and 17 years old with multiple sclerosis.

The rearrangement uses TRBV3-1 and TRBJ1-6, with D unclear. Trimming took 1 base from V and 10 from J, leaving 5 bases between them. There are 12 residues in the CDR3. Germline values: CDR1 LGHDT, CDR2 YNNKEL (reference sequence). Written as DNA, the CDR3 is TGTGCCAGCAGCCAAGTCGGATCACCCCTCCACTTT. Translation: CASSQVGSPLHF.

Of note for this clonotype: A junction boundary mismatches the germline segment, possibly from a read error. The rearrangement joins TRBV27 to TRBJ2-1, with 8 bases lining up with TRBD2. There are 13 residues in the CDR3. Germline-derived CDR1 and CDR2 are MNHEY and SMNVEV (reference sequence). The CDR3 is CASGLERGNEQFF. The CDR3 DNA is TGTGCCAGCGGTTTGGAGCGGGGGAATGAGCAGTTCTTC.

On this clonotype itself: A junction end diverges from the germline sequence, so it may reflect a read error. The CDR3 coding sequence is TGTACCAGCAGCTCCAGCGGGAGCGGTAGGAATGAGCAGTTCTTC. This encodes CTSSSSGSGRNEQFF. V and J are TRBV7-9 and TRBJ2-1, with 8 bases matching TRBD2. CDR1 and CDR2 (germline): SEHNR, FQNEAQ (reference sequence). This CDR3 comprises 15 residues.

The V and J genes are TRBV28 and TRBJ1-1; 10 nucleotides match TRBD1. Germline CDR1 and CDR2: MDHEN and SYDVKM. Trimming cost V 2 bases and J 1 base; bases outside gene matches: 4. The CDR3 extends over 16 amino acids. CDR3: CASSLGTGASNTEAFF. The CDR3 nucleotides are TGTGCCAGCAGTTTAGGGACAGGGGCATCGAACACTGAAGCTTTCTTT.

This clonotype was counted ten times or more. CDR3 in amino acids: CSVEGLAASSYNEQFF. Written as DNA, the CDR3 is TGCAGCGTTGAGGGTCTAGCGGCCAGCTCCTACAATGAGCAGTTCTTC. V gene TRBV29-1 combines with J gene TRBJ2-1, with TRBD2 matching 7 bases. CDR3 size: 16 residues. Trimming removed 3 bases from V and 0 bases from J; junction bases left unmatched: 8. Germline CDR1 is SQVTM and CDR2 is ANQGSEA.

This chain's CDR3 is CASSGGTELDPQETQYF. CDR3 DNA sequence: TGCGCCAGCAGCGGGGGGACAGAGCTCGACCCCCAAGAGACCCAGTACTTC. The rearrangement links TRBV5-1 to TRBJ2-5; D possibly corresponds to TRBD1 (7 bases). The CDR3 runs 17 residues. CDR1 and CDR2 from the germline V gene are SGHRS and YFSETQ. V shed 4 bases and J shed 1 base, with 20 bases lying between them.

In the case of this clonotype: A much larger clone lies a single base off, so this may be a read error. V and J are TRBV6-1 and TRBJ2-7; D is perhaps TRBD1 or TRBD2 (7 bases each). In germline, CDR1 is MNHNS, CDR2 SASEGT. Between the trimmed V and J ends, which lost 11 bases and 7 bases, there was a span of 21 bases. The CDR3 is made up of 13 amino acids. Here the CDR3 DNA reads TGTGCCCTAGGGGAGGGGGCTAAAGGTGAGCAGTACTTC. Protein product: CALGEGAKGEQYF.

The rearrangement uses TRBV7-9 and TRBJ1-2; TRBD1 matches 7 bases. Per germline, CDR1 SEHNR and CDR2 FQNEAQ (reference sequence). This CDR3 spans 16 amino acids. Trimming at V came to 5 bases and at J to 4 bases, leaving 13 bases not matched to a gene. CDR3 sequence (DNA): TGTGCCAGCAGCCCCCAGACAGGGATGAACGTCTATGGCTACACCTTC. It translates to CASSPQTGMNVYGYTF. Full variable domain (rest looked up from reference TRBV7-9 and TRBJ1-2): DTGVSQNPRHKITKRGQNVTFRCDPISEHNRLYWYRQTLGQGPEFLTYFQNEAQLEKSRLLSDRFSAERPKGSFSTLEIQRTEQGDSAMYLCASSPQTGMNVYGYTFGSGTRLTVV.

This clonotype was seen a few times. One junction end does not reproduce the germline sequence, and a read error may be involved. The chain has TRBV15 and TRBJ2-1; the D is unclear. In germline, CDR1 is LNHNV, CDR2 YYDKDF (reference sequence). The CDR3 extends over 14 amino acids. CDR3 protein: CATSRDEPYNEQFF. The CDR3 DNA follows: TGTGCCACCAGTAGAGATGAACCCTACAATGAGCAGTTCTTC.

The chain uses TRBV9 and TRBJ1-2, with a tentative D call TRBD1 (5 bases). Germline values: CDR1 SGDLS, CDR2 YYNGEE. Trimming stripped 4 bases from V and 3 bases from J, with 13 bases between. The CDR3 runs to 14 residues. DNA for the CDR3: TGTGCCAGCAGCCCCTCAGGGTATGACTATGGCTACACCTTC. It translates to CASSPSGYDYGYTF.

Only a few counts were recorded for this clonotype. CDR3 in amino acids: CSARDSVADYEQYF. The CDR3 bases are TGCAGTGCTAGAGATTCAGTAGCCGACTACGAGCAGTACTTC. This sequence joins TRBV20-1 and TRBJ2-7; the D is unclear. The CDR3 is 14 residues long. The V end was cut by 0 bases, the J end by 3 bases, with 12 bases between. Germline CDR1 and CDR2: DFQATT and SNEGSKA (reference sequence).

The chain uses TRBV6-6 and TRBJ1-5; D is undetermined. Trimming took off 0 bases at V and 6 bases at J, with 15 bases between the two ends. The CDR3 extends over 16 amino acids. Germline V gives CDR1 MNHNY, CDR2 SVGAGI (reference sequence). CDR3 amino acids: CASSYSDGGLGQPQHF. The CDR3 DNA follows: TGTGCCAGCAGTTACTCGGATGGAGGGCTCGGTCAGCCCCAGCATTTT.

V usage is TRBV28 and J usage is TRBJ2-1, with a possible D match to TRBD1 (5 bases). The CDR3 runs to 16 residues. V was cut by 8 bases and J by 0 bases, with 17 bases left in between. Germline lookup yields CDR1 MDHEN and CDR2 SYDVKM. CDR3 protein: CASGSIRVSSYNEQFF. CDR3 DNA: TGTGCCAGCGGGTCGATCAGGGTCAGCTCCTACAATGAGCAGTTCTTC.

This sequence joins TRBV12-3 or TRBV12-4 and TRBJ2-7; D may be TRBD1 (6 bases). The germline V and J ends were trimmed by 7 bases and 0 bases, with 13 bases remaining between them. The CDR3 has 14 residues. The CDR3 reads CASTFTGISYEQYF. CDR3 DNA: TGTGCCAGCACCTTTACAGGGATCTCCTACGAGCAGTACTTC.

This clonotype was observed a few times. The rearrangement joins TRBV6-5 to TRBJ2-1, with D tentatively TRBD1 (6 bases). The CDR3 is 14 residues long. V was clipped by 5 bases and J by 8 bases, with 16 bases between them. Germline CDR1 MNHEY, CDR2 SVGAGI. The CDR3 nucleotides are TGTGCCAGCAGTCGGCCTAACAGGGTTGATGAGCAGTTCTTC. It yields the protein CASSRPNRVDEQFF.

This chain joins TRBV7-4 and TRBJ1-4, with D possibly matching TRBD1 (5 bases). Trimming pared 3 bases from V and 2 bases from J, leaving 22 bases between. The CDR3 runs to 19 residues. CDR1 is SGHVT and CDR2 is SQSDAQ in the germline V gene. This chain's CDR3 is CASSFSHRSRWWTNEKLFF. CDR3 coding DNA: TGTGCCAGCAGCTTTTCTCACAGGTCGAGATGGTGGACTAATGAAAAACTGTTTTTT.

Only a few counts were recorded for this clonotype. V and J are TRBV4-1 and TRBJ2-5; D gene unclear. The J call may be wrong; the DNA end is better matched by TRBJ2-7. This CDR3 is built from 16 residues. Germline lookup yields CDR1 MGHRA and CDR2 YSYEKL. In DNA, the CDR3 is TGCGCCAGCAGCCAAGAAGGCCGCGCTCGAGGATCCGAGCAGTACTTC. Amino acids: CASSQEGRARGSEQYF.

The V and J genes are TRBV6-1 and TRBJ2-7; 7 bases are a match to TRBD1. V trimming: 5 bases; J trimming: 0 bases; junction bases outside the gene matches: 10. The CDR3 is 16 residues long. From germline, CDR1 is MNHNS and CDR2 SASEGT. The CDR3 is CASSNHQTGSSYEQYF. The CDR3 nucleotides are TGTGCCAGCAGTAACCACCAGACAGGGAGCTCCTACGAGCAGTACTTC.

The chain combines TRBV2 with TRBJ2-4, with TRBD2 identical over 7 bases. The end of the DNA fits TRBJ2-5 better, so the J call may be wrong. Germline V gives CDR1 SNHLY, CDR2 FYNNEI. This CDR3 contains 15 residues. CDR3 coding DNA: TGTGCCAGCAGTGCCGATGGGGGGGGGATGGAGACCCAGTACTTC. Its protein product is CASSADGGGMETQYF.

The chain carries TRBV20-1 and TRBJ2-3, with a tentative D call TRBD2 (6 bases). V lost 3 bases and J lost 2, with 18 bases in between. There are 16 residues in the CDR3. Germline V gene lookup returns CDR1 DFQATT and CDR2 SNEGSKA (reference sequence). CDR3 protein: CSASLGLHGPTDTQYF. CDR3 in DNA: TGCAGTGCTAGCTTAGGACTACACGGCCCCACAGATACGCAGTATTTT.

This chain connects TRBV29-1 to TRBJ2-7; D gene uncertain. The CDR3 loop spans 12 amino acids. V lost 0 bases to trimming and J lost 2 bases, with 5 bases between them. Germline V gene sequence: CDR1 SQVTM, CDR2 ANQGSEA. The CDR3 sequence is CSVEEGTYEQYF. The CDR3 bases are TGCAGCGTTGAAGAAGGAACCTACGAGCAGTACTTC.

The V call is TRBV19, the J call TRBJ2-1; 10 bases are shared with TRBD2. This CDR3 is built from 13 residues. The trim removed 3 bases at V and 9 bases at J, leaving 2 bases unmatched. Germline-derived CDR1 and CDR2 are LNHDA and SQIVND (reference sequence). CDR3 bases: TGTGCCAGTAGTATGGCTAGCGGGGGTGAGCAGTTCTTC. It specifies CASSMASGGEQFF. Full variable domain (remainder filled in from reference TRBV19 and TRBJ2-1): DGGITQSPKYLFRKEGQNVTLSCEQNLNHDAMYWYRQDPGQGLRLIYYSQIVNDFQKGDIAEGYSVSREKKESFPLTVTSAQKNPTAFYLCASSMASGGEQFFGPGTRLTVL.

The chain uses TRBV3-1 and TRBJ2-1, with 8 bases identical to TRBD1. CDR3 length equals 15 residues. Trimming took 4 bases from V and 7 from J; bases not matched to a gene: 9. Germline assignment: CDR1 LGHDT and CDR2 YNNKEL (reference sequence). The CDR3 region is CASSRRGLPSNEQFF. CDR3 DNA sequence: TGTGCCAGCAGCCGCAGGGGGCTACCTTCGAATGAGCAGTTCTTC.

V gene TRBV12-3 or TRBV12-4 combines with J gene TRBJ1-4; 11 bases fit TRBD1. CDR3 length: 17 amino acids. Trimming removed 4 bases from V and 4 bases from J; junction bases left unmatched: 8. The CDR3 loop is CASSSWTGGAINEKLFF. CDR3 in DNA: TGTGCCAGCAGTTCGTGGACAGGGGGCGCCATTAATGAAAAACTGTTTTTT.

The genes are TRBV11-2 and TRBJ2-7; D gene ambiguous. Germline V gene sequence: CDR1 SGHAT, CDR2 FQNNGV. The CDR3 extends over 15 amino acids. With 1 base removed from V and 2 bases from J, the gap between germline ends came to 12 bases. CDR3 in amino acids: CASSLAPDGTYEQYF. The CDR3 coding sequence is TGTGCCAGCAGCTTAGCCCCGGACGGAACCTACGAGCAGTACTTC.

This clonotype appeared a single time. V usage is TRBV4-3 and J usage is TRBJ1-6; D is undetermined. With 0 bases removed from V and 13 bases from J, the gap between germline ends came to 16 bases. Germline CDR1 reads LGHNA; CDR2 reads YSLEER. This CDR3 contains 15 residues. CDR3: CASSQEWRVVQPLHF. The CDR3, as DNA: TGCGCCAGCAGCCAAGAGTGGAGGGTAGTTCAGCCCCTCCACTTT.

The V gene is TRBV7-9, the J gene TRBJ1-1; no firm D call. Germline CDR1 and CDR2: SEHNR and FQNEAQ (reference sequence). Trimming removed 1 base from V and 1 base from J, with 10 bases in between. This CDR3 region has 15 residues. The CDR3 protein is CASSLGVASNTEAFF. The DNA for the CDR3 is TGTGCCAGCAGCTTAGGGGTCGCATCGAACACTGAAGCTTTCTTT.

This clonotype was seen repeatedly, ten times or more. V is TRBV27 and J is TRBJ1-6, with D possibly TRBD1 on 6 matching bases. The V gene's germline CDR1 is MNHEY and CDR2 SMNVEV (reference sequence). CDR3 length: 16 residues. V was trimmed by 5 bases and J by 9 bases, leaving 20 bases between them. For the CDR3, the DNA is TGTGCCAGCAGTGGGTGGGGTGAGGGGGGTTCTTCACCCCTCCACTTT. This sequence encodes CASSGWGEGGSSPLHF.

The chain couples TRBV15 to TRBJ2-7, with D maybe TRBD1 (5 bases). Germline values: CDR1 LNHNV, CDR2 YYDKDF (reference sequence). The CDR3 sequence is 12 residues long. The germline V and J ends were trimmed by 0 bases and 12 bases, with 12 bases remaining between them. This CDR3 is CATSRDRVDRYF. The CDR3 region has the DNA TGTGCCACCAGCAGAGATAGAGTCGACAGGTACTTC.

The table lists this clonotype with a few counts. V is TRBV2 and J is TRBJ2-5; D is unclear. Trimming left V 0 bases short and J 0 bases short, with 5 bases between. This CDR3 is 14 amino acids long. Germline CDR1 is SNHLY and CDR2 is FYNNEI. CDR3 nucleotide sequence: TGTGCCAGCAGTGAAGCCAAGTACCAAGAGACCCAGTACTTC. Protein: CASSEAKYQETQYF. The complete variable domain, with remaining parts taken from reference TRBV2 and TRBJ2-5, reads EPEVTQTPSHQVTQMGQEVILRCVPISNHLYFYWYRQILGQKVEFLVSFYNNEISEKSEIFDDQFSVERPDGSNFTLKIRSTKLEDSAMYFCASSEAKYQETQYFGPGTRLLVL.

The chain carries TRBV4-3 and TRBJ2-7; 7 positions match TRBD2. Germline V gene sequence: CDR1 LGHNA, CDR2 YSLEER. This CDR3 comprises 16 residues. The junction had 7 bases not matched to a gene; V was cut back by 0 bases and J by 2 bases. The CDR3 bases are TGCGCCAGCAGCCAAGATGCCGGACTAGGTCCCTACGAGCAGTACTTC. Its translation is CASSQDAGLGPYEQYF.

J is TRBJ1-5 and V is TRBV6-6; D gene ambiguous. CDR1 and CDR2 (germline): MNHNY, SVGAGI (reference sequence). CDR3 length equals 14 residues. V lost 2 bases and J 0 bases, leaving 5 bases between the germline ends. CDR3 loop: CASSYGDSNQPQHF. The DNA for the CDR3 is TGTGCCAGCAGTTACGGGGATAGCAATCAGCCCCAGCATTTT.